This entry is about one TCR beta chain. Its antigen is unknown. There are no base qualities to consult, and no much larger clone falls within one base. This sample is part of a study of CD8+CD57+ T cells in acquired aplastic anemia (dated by TCRdb to the late 2010s). About the full investigation: On average, sorted CD4+ and CD8+ cells yielded approximately 3 ug of extracted DNA, with a range of about 0.17 to 27.4 ug. A CD8+CD57+ expansion meant a frequency higher than the mean frequency seen in healthy subjects. Results the study describes overall, beyond this receptor: About 30 CD8+ CDR3 sequences were found in both patients and controls but appeared to be highly expressed in patients and within the immunodominant clones of the patients. Between patients and healthy controls, no significant difference in CD8+ Simpson's diversity was found (P=0.060).

Flow cytometry had shown CD8+CD57+ cell expansion in the patients selected for sequencing. Every patient had a diagnosis of severe acquired aplastic anemia based on International Study of Aplastic Anemia and Agranulocytosis and Camitta criteria. No patient had received any therapy when blood was sampled. The study deep-sequenced TCR repertoires of sorted CD4+ and CD8+ blood T cells from severe aplastic anemia patients and healthy subjects. Patients were enrolled under clinicaltrials.gov protocols 00001620, 01623167, 00001397, 00071045, 00081523 and 00961064 in the USA. Ficoll-Paque density gradient centrifugation was used to isolate peripheral blood mononuclear cells. Before DNA was extracted, CD4+ and CD8+ T cells were sorted using either FACS or magnetic beads. Genomic DNA was used as template for profiling of TCR beta VDJ combinations and CDR3 sequences. An Illumina HiSeq 2000 was the platform used for TCR repertoire sequencing. On the study's bioinformatics: Repertoire assessment relied on Simpson's diversity index, CDR3 size and DJ length profiles, and TRBV/TRBJ rearrangement plots. The immunodominant clone was defined as the most abundant DNA sequence in deep sequencing data. CDR3 amino acid sequences were screened for sharing across subjects and compared with published repertoires and the VDJdb database. The raw public data were reprocessed by TCRdb itself: fastp quality trimming at Q25, MiXCR clonotype calling, in-frame beta chains only. Identical CDR3 proteins give one entry, which carries the most common genes and DNA. Here the V and J calls rest on TCRdb's processing, not on the authors' analysis. This sample is represented by over 150,000 distinct CDR3 sequences; roughly 63% of them were singletons. The ten largest clones add up to under 45% of the sample.

The sample comprised sorted CD4+, CD8+, or CD8+CD57+ T cells (not recorded which) from PBMCs. This sequence was found in a human donor with aplastic anemia.

The CDR3 protein: CSARPGGRDTRSYEQYF. The nucleotide sequence is given as TGCAGTGCTCGCCCAGGGGGTAGGGACACTCGCTCCTACGAGCAGTACTTC. The chain employs TRBV20-1 and TRBJ2-7; 7 central bases correspond to TRBD1. There are 17 amino acids in the CDR3, from cysteine to phenylalanine inclusive. Left in the record is the CDR3 DNA by itself, 51 bases read in frame from the first base. Unmatched junction bases come to 16, with V trimmed by 5 bases and J by 0 bases. Looking up the germline V gene (reference sequence) yields CDR1 DFQATT and CDR2 SNEGSKA.